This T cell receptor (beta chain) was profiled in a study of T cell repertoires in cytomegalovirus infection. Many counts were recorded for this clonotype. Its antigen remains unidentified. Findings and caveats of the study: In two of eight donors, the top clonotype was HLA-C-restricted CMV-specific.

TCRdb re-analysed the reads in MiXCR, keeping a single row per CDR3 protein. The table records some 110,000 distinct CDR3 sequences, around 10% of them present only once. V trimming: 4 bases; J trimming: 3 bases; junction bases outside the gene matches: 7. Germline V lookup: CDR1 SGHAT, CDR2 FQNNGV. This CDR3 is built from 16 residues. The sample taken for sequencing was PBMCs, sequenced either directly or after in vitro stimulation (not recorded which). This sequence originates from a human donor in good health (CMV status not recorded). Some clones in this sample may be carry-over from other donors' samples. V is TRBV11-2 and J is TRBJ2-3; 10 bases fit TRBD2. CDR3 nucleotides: TGTGCCAGCAGCTGGATAGCGGGAGGTGGGACAGATACGCAGTATTTT. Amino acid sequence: CASSWIAGGGTDTQYF.